The 18 T cell receptor beta chains listed next were all sequenced from one sample in a study of T cell responses to AZD1222 COVID-19 vaccine. Sequenced by immunoSEQ multiplex PCR; TCRdb stores in-frame clones only, minus some. The table has more than 150,000 clones, approximately 87% seen once; the top ten hold 2.5% to 3%. Sequences were derived from peripheral blood, sampled on day 0 of MenACWY control vaccination. Source of these receptors: an adult in good health.

The genes are TRBV7-6 and TRBJ2-2, with TRBD1 matching over 11 bases. The CDR3 spans 18 residues. Trimming cost V 1 base and J 5 bases; bases outside gene matches: 9. CDR1 is SGHVS and CDR2 is FNYEAQ in the germline V gene. The CDR3 loop reads CASSLVRTGGERTGELFF. The CDR3 nucleotides are TGTGCCAGCAGCTTAGTGAGGACAGGGGGCGAGCGGACCGGGGAGCTGTTTTTT.

The chain links TRBV7-9 to TRBJ2-7; tentatively, D is TRBD1 (6 bases). The CDR3 loop spans 15 amino acids. Trimming pared 5 bases from V and 2 bases from J, leaving 16 bases between. Germline CDR1 reads SEHNR; CDR2 reads FQNEAQ (reference sequence). CDR3 nucleotides: TGTGCCAGCAGCAAGCCCGGGACACAAGCCTACGAGCAGTACTTC. It codes for CASSKPGTQAYEQYF.

This clone was seen a few times. The V and J genes are TRBV16 and TRBJ1-5, with TRBD1 identical over 7 bases. V gave up 3 bases and J gave up 7 bases; unmatched junction bases: 6. Looked up from germline, CDR1 is KGHSY and CDR2 is FQNENV. The CDR3 runs 14 residues. CDR3 sequence: CASSQGQTWQPQHF. CDR3 nucleotide sequence: TGTGCCAGCAGCCAGGGACAGACATGGCAGCCCCAGCATTTT.

The V and J genes are TRBV7-9 and TRBJ1-1; 8 bases are shared with TRBD1. The V gene's germline CDR1 is SEHNR and CDR2 FQNEAQ (reference sequence). V trimming: 3 bases; J trimming: 3 bases; junction bases outside the gene matches: 6. This CDR3 has 15 amino acids. CDR3 in amino acids: CASSLVPQGDTEAFF. DNA for the CDR3: TGTGCCAGCAGCTTGGTGCCACAGGGGGACACTGAAGCTTTCTTT. Full variable domain (remainder filled in from reference TRBV7-9 and TRBJ1-1): DTGVSQNPRHKITKRGQNVTFRCDPISEHNRLYWYRQTLGQGPEFLTYFQNEAQLEKSRLLSDRFSAERPKGSFSTLEIQRTEQGDSAMYLCASSLVPQGDTEAFFGQGTRLTVV.

The gene calls are TRBV7-3 and TRBJ2-2, with D possibly TRBD1 on 7 matching bases. Germline CDR1 SGHTA, CDR2 FQGTGA. The V and J ends lost 5 bases and 5 bases respectively, with 21 bases between them. The CDR3 runs 17 residues. CDR3 bases: TGTGCCAGCAGCGCTAGTCGCGGGGACAGTGGTACCGGGGAGCTGTTTTTT. It yields the protein CASSASRGDSGTGELFF.

The CDR3 loop reads CASRGFETQYF. CDR3 nucleotides: TGTGCCAGCAGAGGTTTTGAGACCCAGTACTTC. The genes are TRBV6-5 and TRBJ2-5; D is unclear. Germline CDR1 MNHEY, CDR2 SVGAGI. V gave up 6 bases and J gave up 5 bases, with 7 bases separating them. The CDR3 consists of 11 residues.

The genes are TRBV7-2 and TRBJ1-5; tentative D call: TRBD1 (5 bases). With 6 bases removed from V and 1 base from J, the gap between germline ends came to 7 bases. Germline loops: CDR1 SGHTA, CDR2 FQGNSA. CDR3 length: 13 amino acids. The CDR3 sequence is CASSWDSNQPQHF. The CDR3 DNA reads as TGTGCCAGCAGTTGGGACAGCAATCAGCCCCAGCATTTT.

The chain carries TRBV7-8 and TRBJ1-4; 7 nucleotides line up with TRBD1. The CDR3 consists of 14 residues. V shed 2 bases, J shed 11 bases, and the junction held 8 bases outside the gene matches. Germline V lookup: CDR1 SGHVS, CDR2 FQNEAQ. As DNA, the CDR3 is TGTGCCAGCAGCTTAACGAGACAGGGAGGGAAACTGTTTTTT. Translated: CASSLTRQGGKLFF. Looking up the rest from reference TRBV7-8 and TRBJ1-4 gives the full variable domain: GAGVSQSPRYKVAKRGQDVALRCDPISGHVSLFWYQQALGQGPEFLTYFQNEAQLDKSGLPSDRFFAERPEGSVSTLKIQRTQQEDSAVYLCASSLTRQGGKLFFGSGTQLSVL.

V and J are TRBV20-1 and TRBJ2-1; D gene ambiguous. CDR3 length: 15 amino acids. Germline-derived CDR1 and CDR2 are DFQATT and SNEGSKA (reference sequence). The V and J ends lost 3 bases and 1 base respectively, with 13 bases between them. The DNA for the CDR3 is TGCAGTGCTAGTCGATCCATTGGGTCCTACAATGAGCAGTTCTTC. The encoded protein is CSASRSIGSYNEQFF.

DNA for the CDR3: TGTGCCACCAGCATCGCCGCCCAGGGGCCCTTGGCGGGCTACACCTTC. Its protein product is CATSIAAQGPLAGYTF. J is TRBJ1-2 and V is TRBV15; perhaps TRBD1 as D (6 bases). This CDR3 contains 16 residues. V was shortened by 4 bases and J by 8 bases, with 23 bases between the two germline ends. Germline CDR1 and CDR2: LNHNV and YYDKDF (reference sequence).

This chain connects TRBV6-5 to TRBJ2-1; D ambiguous. Trimming shortened V by 7 bases and J by 2 bases, and 12 bases separated the two germline ends. This CDR3 has 14 amino acids. Germline CDR1 reads MNHEY; CDR2 reads SVGAGI. As DNA, the CDR3 is TGTGCCAGCATCGATTCCCAGGCCTACAATGAGCAGTTCTTC. Residues: CASIDSQAYNEQFF.

The genes are TRBV2 and TRBJ1-1; a possible D gene is TRBD1 (6 bases). CDR1 is SNHLY, CDR2 FYNNEI, per germline. This CDR3 region has 16 residues. Deletions cut 6 bases from V and 1 base from J, with 18 bases between. The CDR3 spells CASSGASGRGNTEAFF. The CDR3 DNA sequence: TGTGCCAGCAGCGGCGCCTCGGGCAGGGGGAACACTGAAGCTTTCTTT.

V gene TRBV6-4 combines with J gene TRBJ2-7; D assignment may be TRBD1 or TRBD2 (5 bases each). V was shortened by 2 bases and J by 0 bases, with 8 bases between the two germline ends. Germline V lookup: CDR1 MRHNA, CDR2 SNTAGT. The CDR3 length is 14 residues. In DNA, the CDR3 is TGTGCCAGCAGTGACGAGGGGAGCTCCTACGAGCAGTACTTC. Protein sequence: CASSDEGSSYEQYF.

J is TRBJ2-2 and V is TRBV21-1; TRBD1 is the table's D call and was not checked against the DNA. TRBV21-1 is a pseudogene segment. The CDR3 is 12 amino acids. CDR3 coding DNA: TGTGCCAGCAGGACAGCCACCGGGGAGCTGTTTTTT. This translates into CASRTATGELFF.

V is TRBV2 and J is TRBJ1-2; D call uncertain. This CDR3 is built from 13 residues. The germline V and J ends were trimmed by 5 bases and 4 bases, with 11 bases remaining between them. In germline, CDR1 is SNHLY, CDR2 FYNNEI. CDR3 sequence reads: CASSPQTPYGYTF. The DNA for the CDR3 is TGTGCCAGCAGTCCCCAGACCCCCTATGGCTACACCTTC.

The rearrangement links TRBV24-1 to TRBJ2-2; perhaps TRBD2 as D (5 bases). The V and J ends lost 4 bases and 1 base respectively, with 9 bases between them. The CDR3 spans 15 residues. Per the germline V gene, CDR1 is KGHDR and CDR2 is SFDVKD. For the CDR3, the DNA is TGTGCCACCAGTGACACGAGGGTGAACACCGGGGAGCTGTTTTTT. Its protein product is CATSDTRVNTGELFF.

The rearrangement uses TRBV19 and TRBJ2-6; D is uncertain. V dropped 3 bases and J dropped 0 bases, with 9 bases sitting between them. This CDR3 is 16 amino acids long. Germline V lookup: CDR1 LNHDA, CDR2 SQIVND (reference sequence). The CDR3 loop is CASSIGAVSGANVLTF. The CDR3 nucleotides read TGTGCCAGTAGTATCGGCGCAGTCTCTGGGGCCAACGTCCTGACTTTC.

J is TRBJ2-5 and V is TRBV13, with D maybe TRBD2 (5 bases). Trimming pared 1 base from V and 3 bases from J, leaving 6 bases between. The germline V gene encodes CDR1 PRHDT and CDR2 FYEKMQ (reference sequence). There are 13 residues in the CDR3. The CDR3 loop is CASSLVGKETQYF. The CDR3 nucleotides are TGTGCCAGCAGCTTAGTCGGGAAAGAGACCCAGTACTTC.